The 20 T cell receptor beta chains reported below all come from one sample, sequenced in a study of T cell changes during pregnancy in multiple sclerosis. Method: immunoSEQ multiplex PCR; TCRdb's copy keeps in-frame clones and lacks some. The table includes 30,000 to 45,000 clones, about 92% detected once. The sample in question was CD8+ T cells from peripheral blood mononuclear cells, obtained in the first trimester of pregnancy. These TCRs come from a female donor with multiple sclerosis, enrolled in a pregnancy study.

The CDR3 here is CASSQGAQYNEQFF. CDR3 sequence (DNA): TGCGCCAGCAGTCAGGGCGCGCAATACAATGAGCAGTTCTTC. This chain connects TRBV23-1 to TRBJ2-1; no clear D. TRBV23-1 is flagged as an ORF with uncertain function. V was clipped by 3 bases and J by 4 bases, with 10 bases between them. CDR3 length: 14 residues.

The rearrangement uses TRBV2 and TRBJ1-5; D gene ambiguous. V dropped 0 bases and J dropped 3 bases, with 3 bases sitting between them. Per germline, CDR1 SNHLY and CDR2 FYNNEI. The CDR3 spans 13 residues. The CDR3: CASSEALNQPQHF. The CDR3, as DNA: TGTGCCAGCAGTGAAGCCCTCAATCAGCCCCAGCATTTT. Supplemented by reference TRBV2 and TRBJ1-5, the full variable domain reads EPEVTQTPSHQVTQMGQEVILRCVPISNHLYFYWYRQILGQKVEFLVSFYNNEISEKSEIFDDQFSVERPDGSNFTLKIRSTKLEDSAMYFCASSEALNQPQHFGDGTRLSIL.

This clone was seen only once. The chain joins TRBV9 to TRBJ1-2, with 11 bases aligning to TRBD1. J lost 0 bases, V lost 2 bases, and 3 bases had no gene match. The germline gives CDR1 SGDLS, CDR2 YYNGEE. The CDR3 length is 16 residues. CDR3 loop: CASSVGTGGTNYGYTF. The CDR3 DNA follows: TGTGCCAGCAGCGTCGGGACAGGGGGGACTAACTATGGCTACACCTTC.

The chain joins TRBV5-8 to TRBJ1-5; 7 bases fit TRBD1. This CDR3 comprises 15 residues. V lost 4 bases, J lost 0 bases, and 4 bases stayed unmatched. Germline assignment: CDR1 SGHTS and CDR2 YDEGEE. The CDR3 DNA follows: TGTGCCAGCAGCGCGGGACAGTTTAGCAATCAGCCCCAGCATTTT. Amino acid sequence: CASSAGQFSNQPQHF.

The chain has TRBV19 and TRBJ1-1, with 7 bases aligning to TRBD1. The CDR3 sequence is 13 residues long. Trimming cost V 6 bases and J 3 bases; bases outside gene matches: 4. The germline V gene has CDR1 LNHDA and CDR2 SQIVND (reference sequence). The CDR3 loop reads CASRTGAYTEAFF. The CDR3 coding sequence is TGTGCCAGTAGAACAGGGGCGTACACTGAAGCTTTCTTT.

This chain joins TRBV19 and TRBJ1-5, with 8 bases lining up with TRBD1. This CDR3 spans 14 amino acids. After removal of 5 bases from V and 6 bases from J, the junction contained 6 bases not matched to a gene. Per germline, CDR1 LNHDA and CDR2 SQIVND (reference sequence). CDR3: CASSVDREVQPQHF. DNA of the CDR3: TGTGCCAGTAGTGTGGACAGGGAGGTTCAGCCCCAGCATTTT.

The chain employs TRBV13 and TRBJ2-4, with TRBD1 matching 9 bases. CDR1 PRHDT and CDR2 FYEKMQ come from the germline V gene (reference sequence). CDR3 size: 14 residues. Trimming cost V 5 bases and J 7 bases; bases outside gene matches: 6. The CDR3 DNA reads as TGTGCCAGCAGCGGACAGGGGATGGTGAACATTCAGTACTTC. It yields the protein CASSGQGMVNIQYF.

The chain employs TRBV4-1 and TRBJ1-5, with unresolved D. The CDR3 covers 15 residues. Germline V lookup: CDR1 MGHRA, CDR2 YSYEKL. V lost 0 bases, J lost 6 bases, and 12 bases lay in between. CDR3 region: CASSQDEEGVQPQHF. The CDR3, as DNA: TGCGCCAGCAGCCAAGACGAAGAGGGAGTTCAGCCCCAGCATTTT.

The rearrangement links TRBV19 to TRBJ2-7; possible D gene TRBD1, 5 bases. Trimming removed 3 bases from V and 0 bases from J, with 9 bases in between. Germline values: CDR1 LNHDA, CDR2 SQIVND (reference sequence). The CDR3 is 14 amino acids. The DNA for the CDR3 is TGTGCCAGTAGTATCGGAGACAGCTCCTACGAGCAGTACTTC. It is translated as CASSIGDSSYEQYF. Drawing the rest from reference TRBV19 and TRBJ2-7, the complete variable domain is DGGITQSPKYLFRKEGQNVTLSCEQNLNHDAMYWYRQDPGQGLRLIYYSQIVNDFQKGDIAEGYSVSREKKESFPLTVTSAQKNPTAFYLCASSIGDSSYEQYFGPGTRLTVT.

The rearrangement joins TRBV6-5 to TRBJ2-1; D uncertain. V lost 5 bases, J lost 3 bases, and 8 bases lay in between. The CDR3 is 13 residues long. Germline V gene lookup returns CDR1 MNHEY and CDR2 SVGAGI. CDR3 region: CASSTANYNEQFF. The CDR3 DNA reads TGTGCCAGCAGTACTGCCAACTACAATGAGCAGTTCTTC.

The chain joins TRBV30 to TRBJ2-1, with 11 bases aligning to TRBD1. CDR1 is GTSNPN and CDR2 is SVGIG in the germline V gene (reference sequence). Trimming took 7 bases from V and 7 from J; bases not matched to a gene: 9. The CDR3 sequence is 14 residues long. This CDR3 reads CAFVTGTGGNEQFF. As DNA, the CDR3 is TGTGCCTTCGTTACCGGGACAGGGGGGAATGAGCAGTTCTTC.

The DNA of the CDR3 is TGTGCCAGCAGTCCCGGGACTTCCTACGAGCAGTACTTC. Protein product: CASSPGTSYEQYF. J is TRBJ2-7 and V is TRBV7-9; D is possibly TRBD2 (6 bases). The CDR3 length is 13 residues. Deletions cut 6 bases from V and 1 base from J, with 10 bases between. Germline loops: CDR1 SEHNR, CDR2 FQNEAQ (reference sequence). The complete variable domain, with remaining parts taken from reference TRBV7-9 and TRBJ2-7, reads DTGVSQNPRHKITKRGQNVTFRCDPISEHNRLYWYRQTLGQGPEFLTYFQNEAQLEKSRLLSDRFSAERPKGSFSTLEIQRTEQGDSAMYLCASSPGTSYEQYFGPGTRLTVT.

The genes are TRBV9 and TRBJ1-1, with D possibly being TRBD1 (6 bases). Germline assignment: CDR1 SGDLS and CDR2 YYNGEE. V lost 4 bases, J lost 5 bases, and 9 bases lay in between. CDR3 length equals 12 residues. This CDR3 is CASSRTETEAFF. The CDR3 DNA reads as TGTGCCAGCAGCCGGACAGAAACTGAAGCTTTCTTT. Combining the CDR3 with reference TRBV9 and TRBJ1-1 gives the whole variable domain DSGVTQTPKHLITATGQRVTLRCSPRSGDLSVYWYQQSLDQGLQFLIQYYNGEERAKGNILERFSAQQFPDLHSELNLSSLELGDSALYFCASSRTETEAFFGQGTRLTVV.

The count of this clone is one. The CDR3 DNA reads as TGTGCCAGCAACTTAGCGGGGGGTGGCGATACGCAGTATTTT. It encodes CASNLAGGGDTQYF. This chain links TRBV9 with TRBJ2-3; 10 positions match TRBD2. Germline trimming cut 6 bases from V and 6 bases from J; bases unmatched to any gene: 7. This CDR3 has 14 residues. Germline assignment: CDR1 SGDLS and CDR2 YYNGEE.

The rearrangement links TRBV5-8 to TRBJ2-1, with TRBD1 matching 7 bases. Trimming at V came to 3 bases and at J to 3 bases, leaving 9 bases not matched to a gene. The germline CDR1 and CDR2 sequences are SGHTS and YDEGEE. This CDR3 is built from 16 residues. CDR3 DNA: TGTGCCAGCAGCTCGACACCCCGGGACAGCTACAATGAGCAGTTCTTC. Translated: CASSSTPRDSYNEQFF.

The J gene is TRBJ1-6, the V gene TRBV5-4; D is uncertain. Germline CDR1 reads SGHNT; CDR2 reads YYREEE (reference sequence). CDR3 length: 14 residues. Deletions cut 4 bases from V and 7 bases from J, with 12 bases between. The CDR3 nucleotides are TGTGCCAGCAGCGACGGACTGGGAAATTCACCCCTCCACTTT. Protein product: CASSDGLGNSPLHF.

This chain links TRBV5-1 with TRBJ1-1, with 7 bases fitting TRBD1. The CDR3 runs 17 residues. Trimming removed 3 bases from V and 5 bases from J; junction bases left unmatched: 16. Germline values: CDR1 SGHRS, CDR2 YFSETQ. The CDR3 bases are TGCGCCAGCAGCTCCGAGGACAGGATAAAGTTGGAGACTGAAGCTTTCTTT. Translated: CASSSEDRIKLETEAFF.

The chain couples TRBV7-3 to TRBJ2-3; a possible D gene is TRBD2 (6 bases). The V and J ends lost 4 bases and 5 bases respectively, with 7 bases between them. Germline V gene data show CDR1 as SGHTA and CDR2 as FQGTGA. The CDR3 has 12 amino acids. The CDR3 is CASSSGGDTQYF. CDR3 coding DNA: TGTGCCAGCAGCTCCGGGGGAGATACGCAGTATTTT.

The rearrangement uses TRBV6-4 and TRBJ1-1; 7 bases map to TRBD1. The CDR3 has 14 amino acids. V lost 6 bases and J lost 6; bases outside the gene matches: 10. CDR1 MRHNA and CDR2 SNTAGT come from the germline V gene. The DNA of the CDR3 is TGTGCCAGCAGGCCCCGGGACAGTGTTTCTGAAGCTTTCTTT. Translation gives CASRPRDSVSEAFF.

The CDR3 DNA follows: TGTGCCAGCAGCCCAGGGACAAAAAGCACAGATACGCAGTATTTT. This codes for CASSPGTKSTDTQYF. The genes are TRBV5-8 and TRBJ2-3; D possibly corresponds to TRBD1 (6 bases). Germline V gene lookup returns CDR1 SGHTS and CDR2 YDEGEE. The CDR3 is 15 residues long. The ends were cut back, 4 bases at V and 0 bases at J, with 12 bases in the middle.